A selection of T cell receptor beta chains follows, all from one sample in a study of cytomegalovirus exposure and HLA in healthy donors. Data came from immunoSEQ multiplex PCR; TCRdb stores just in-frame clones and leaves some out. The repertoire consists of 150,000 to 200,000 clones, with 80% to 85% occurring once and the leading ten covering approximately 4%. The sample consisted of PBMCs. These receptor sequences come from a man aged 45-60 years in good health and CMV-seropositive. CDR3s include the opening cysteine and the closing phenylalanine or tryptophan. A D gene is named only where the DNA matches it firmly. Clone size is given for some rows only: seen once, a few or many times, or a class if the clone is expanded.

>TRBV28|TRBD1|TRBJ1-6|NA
CASSLVDRVGNSPLHF
TGTGCCAGCAGTTTGGTCGACAGGGTAGGGAATTCACCCCTCCACTTT
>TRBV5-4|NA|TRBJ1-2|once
CASSSLRATASYGYTF
TGTGCCAGCAGCTCCCTACGTGCGACAGCCTCCTATGGCTACACCTTC
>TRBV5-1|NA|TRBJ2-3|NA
CASTRDLSTDTQYF
TGCGCCAGCACCCGGGACTTGAGCACAGATACGCAGTATTTT
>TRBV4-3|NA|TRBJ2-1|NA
CASSQGDTYNEQFF
TGCGCCAGCAGCCAAGGGGACACGTACAATGAGCAGTTCTTC
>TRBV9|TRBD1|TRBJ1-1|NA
CASSVGTGFFEAFF
TGTGCCAGCAGCGTGGGGACAGGGTTTTTTGAAGCTTTCTTT
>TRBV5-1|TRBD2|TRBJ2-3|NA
CASSSLAGAADTQYF
TGCGCCAGCAGCTCCTTAGCGGGGGCTGCAGATACGCAGTATTTT
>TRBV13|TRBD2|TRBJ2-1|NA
CASSPLLAGLPGNEQFF
TGTGCCAGCAGCCCCCTCCTAGCGGGGTTGCCTGGCAATGAGCAGTTCTTC
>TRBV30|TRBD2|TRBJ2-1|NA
CAWRRLAGHNEQFF
TGTGCCTGGAGAAGGCTAGCGGGACACAATGAGCAGTTCTTC
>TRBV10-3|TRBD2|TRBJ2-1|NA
CAISGELAGTSYNEQFF
TGTGCCATCAGTGGGGAACTAGCGGGAACCTCCTACAATGAGCAATTCTTC
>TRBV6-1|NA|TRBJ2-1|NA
CASRGARNNEQFF
TGTGCCAGCAGGGGGGCCAGAAATAATGAGCAGTTCTTC
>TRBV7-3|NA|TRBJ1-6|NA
CASSSRSSYNSPLHF
TGTGCCAGCAGCTCGAGAAGCTCCTATAATTCACCCCTCCACTTT
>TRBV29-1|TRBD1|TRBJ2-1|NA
CSAANRGNNEQFF
TGCAGCGCTGCGAACAGGGGAAACAATGAGCAGTTCTTC
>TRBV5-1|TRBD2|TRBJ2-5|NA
CASSIAGVRETQYF
TGCGCCAGCAGCATAGCGGGAGTAAGAGAGACCCAGTACTTC
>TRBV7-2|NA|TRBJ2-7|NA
CASSFSQSYEQYF
TGTGCCAGCAGCTTTAGCCAGAGCTACGAGCAGTACTTC
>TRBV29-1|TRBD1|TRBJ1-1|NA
CSVDRAGTEAFF
TGCAGCGTGGACAGGGCAGGCACTGAAGCTTTCTTT
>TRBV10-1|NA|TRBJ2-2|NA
CASSDSQGRLTGELFF
TGCGCCAGCAGTGACTCTCAGGGGAGATTGACCGGGGAGCTGTTTTTT
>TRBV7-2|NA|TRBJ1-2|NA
CASSLVGPDPNYGYTF
TGTGCCAGCAGCTTAGTTGGGCCCGACCCTAACTATGGCTACACCTTC
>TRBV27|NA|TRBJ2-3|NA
CASSFGNTQYF
TGTGCCAGCAGTTTTGGCAATACGCAGTATTTT
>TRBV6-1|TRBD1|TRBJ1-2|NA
CASSERGQGDGYTF
TGTGCCAGCAGTGAACGGGGACAGGGGGATGGCTACACCTTC
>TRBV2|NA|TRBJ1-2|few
CASTPGGGYTF
TGTGCCAGCACCCCAGGCGGGGGCTACACCTTC
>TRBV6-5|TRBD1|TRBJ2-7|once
CASSQAQGAHYEQYF
TGTGCCAGCAGCCAGGCACAGGGGGCGCACTACGAGCAGTACTTC
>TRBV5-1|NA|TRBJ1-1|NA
CASSFNRNTEAFF
TGCGCCAGCAGCTTCAACAGGAACACTGAAGCTTTCTTT
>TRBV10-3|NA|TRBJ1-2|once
CAITGREDYGYTF
TGTGCCATCACGGGCAGGGAGGACTATGGCTACACCTTC
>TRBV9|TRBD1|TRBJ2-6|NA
CASSVGQGREANVLTF
TGTGCCAGCAGCGTAGGACAGGGCAGGGAGGCCAACGTCCTGACTTTC
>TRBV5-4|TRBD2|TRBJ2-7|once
CASSLGERDPYEQYF
TGTGCCAGCAGCTTGGGGGAGCGGGATCCGTACGAGCAGTACTTC
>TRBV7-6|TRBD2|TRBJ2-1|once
CASSISSGGSYNEQFF
TGTGCCAGCAGCATCTCTAGCGGGGGTTCCTACAATGAGCAGTTCTTC
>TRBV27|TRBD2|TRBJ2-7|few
CARNPIMTSGGAPVYEQYF
TGTGCCAGAAATCCGATAATGACTAGCGGGGGGGCACCGGTCTACGAGCAGTACTTC
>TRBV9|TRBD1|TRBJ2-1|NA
CASSKRGQGDEQFF
TGTGCCAGCAGCAAACGGGGACAGGGTGATGAGCAGTTCTTC
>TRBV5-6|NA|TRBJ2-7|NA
CASSLGRGEQYF
TGTGCCAGCAGCTTGGGAAGAGGCGAGCAGTACTTC
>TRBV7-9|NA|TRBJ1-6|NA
CASSFAGNSPLHF
TGTGCCAGCAGCTTTGCGGGGAATTCACCCCTCCACTTT
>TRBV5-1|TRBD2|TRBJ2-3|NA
CASSFAGGHTDTQYF
TGCGCCAGCAGCTTCGCGGGGGGACACACAGATACGCAGTATTTT
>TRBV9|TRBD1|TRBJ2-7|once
CASSVNTGDEQYF
TGTGCCAGCAGCGTAAACACAGGGGACGAGCAGTACTTC
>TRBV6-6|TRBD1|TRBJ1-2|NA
CASSPRDSPYYGYTF
TGTGCCAGCAGTCCGCGGGACAGCCCTTACTATGGCTACACCTTC
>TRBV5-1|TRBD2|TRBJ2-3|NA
CASSLVPSGSADTQYF
TGCGCCAGCAGCTTGGTACCTAGCGGGAGTGCAGATACGCAGTATTTT
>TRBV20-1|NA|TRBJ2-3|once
CSARTEDTQYF
TGCAGTGCTAGGACAGAAGATACGCAGTATTTT
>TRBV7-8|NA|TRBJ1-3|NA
CASSLVYSSGNTIYF
TGTGCCAGCAGCTTAGTTTACAGCTCTGGAAACACCATATATTTT